The subject of this entry is one T cell receptor (beta chain). After removal of 6 bases from V and 4 bases from J, the junction contained 10 bases not matched to a gene. The CDR3 is 18 amino acids. Looked up from germline, CDR1 is MDHEN and CDR2 is SYDVKM. The data are from a study of blood T cell repertoires in COVID-19. About the research overall: COVID-19 samples, acute and convalescent, were from the United States, Italy and Spain.

Study processing details: Amplified reference gene primers provided the basis for estimating nucleated cell counts. Generated by immunoSEQ multiplex PCR, the TCRdb table keeps only in-frame clones and is missing some. The V and J calls and clone size come from that table; D and trimming were worked out from the DNA. The sample includes about 200,000 clones, about 88% of them seen just once. The Seattle site enrolled patients during active infection and followed them longitudinally. The chain combines TRBV28 with TRBJ2-1; TRBD2 matches at 15 bases. The sample consisted of peripheral blood. This receptor was identified in a man aged 50-59 years with COVID-19, enrolled during active disease. CDR3 in DNA: TGTGCCAGCAGACTTCCGGGACTAGCGGGGGGAAATTACAATGAGCAGTTCTTC. Its translation: CASRLPGLAGGNYNEQFF.